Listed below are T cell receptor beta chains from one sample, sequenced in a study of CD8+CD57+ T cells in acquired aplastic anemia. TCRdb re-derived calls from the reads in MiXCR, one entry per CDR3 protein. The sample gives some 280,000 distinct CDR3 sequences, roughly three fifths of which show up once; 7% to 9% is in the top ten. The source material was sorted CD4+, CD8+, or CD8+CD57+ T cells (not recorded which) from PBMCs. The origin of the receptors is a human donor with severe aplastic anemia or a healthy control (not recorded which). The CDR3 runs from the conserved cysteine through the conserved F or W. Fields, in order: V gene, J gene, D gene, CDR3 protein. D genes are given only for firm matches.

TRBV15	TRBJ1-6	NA	CATSREGWGDSSYNSPLHF
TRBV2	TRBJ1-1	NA	CASSEGRGAGGAFF
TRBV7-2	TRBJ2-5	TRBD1	CASSYTGTGETQYF
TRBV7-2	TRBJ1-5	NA	CASSLGLADSSYEHF
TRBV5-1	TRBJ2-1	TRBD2	CASSSQGGGGAFPNEQFF
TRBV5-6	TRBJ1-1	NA	CASSLVSNTEAFF
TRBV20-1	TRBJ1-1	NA	CSARSPNTEAFF
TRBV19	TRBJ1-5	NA	CASKGRGRRGNQPQHF
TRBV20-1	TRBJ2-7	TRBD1	CSAKTGSNEQYF
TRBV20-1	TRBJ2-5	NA	CSADGRRETQYF
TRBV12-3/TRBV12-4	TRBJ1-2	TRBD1	CASRITGQGTYGYTF
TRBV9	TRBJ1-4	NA	CASSVGVSRANEKLFF
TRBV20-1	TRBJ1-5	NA	CSASKSRGSPQPQHF
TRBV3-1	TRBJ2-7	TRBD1	CAIGRRQGGYEQYF
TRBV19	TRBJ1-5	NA	CASSIFVDYSNQPQHF
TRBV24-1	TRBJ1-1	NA	CATIVTPVNTEAFF
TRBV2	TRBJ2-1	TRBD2	CASSGPSGRAFDEQFF
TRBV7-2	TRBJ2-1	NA	CASSLGRNWVNEQFF
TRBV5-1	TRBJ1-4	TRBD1	CASSLDDRTGKFF
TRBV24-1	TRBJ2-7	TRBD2	CATSDSGGAREQYF
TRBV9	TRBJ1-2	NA	CASSVVDWGPHNGYTF
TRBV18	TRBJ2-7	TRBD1	CASSPRPDRAYEQYF
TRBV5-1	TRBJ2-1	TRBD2	CASSSGTSGGFNNEQFF
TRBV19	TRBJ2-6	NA	CASSITYLGANVLTF
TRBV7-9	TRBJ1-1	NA	CATNPWKKNTEAFF
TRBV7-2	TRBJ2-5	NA	CASSLVQGGGETQYF
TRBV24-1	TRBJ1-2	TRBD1	CATSDSVGRGDYGYTF
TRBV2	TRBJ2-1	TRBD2	CASVGLAGAPAYNEQFF
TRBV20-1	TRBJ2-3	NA	CSAEYGKTDTQYF
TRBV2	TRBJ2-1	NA	CASSEVLKVHEQFF
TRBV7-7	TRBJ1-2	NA	CAVRQPDGYTF
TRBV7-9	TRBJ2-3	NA	CASSLRAVSTDTQYF
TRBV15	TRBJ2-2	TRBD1	CATSRDRGTGAGELFF
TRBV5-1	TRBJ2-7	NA	CASSLAISSYEQYF
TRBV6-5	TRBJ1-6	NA	CASSSRTVRNSPLHF
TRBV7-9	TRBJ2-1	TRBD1	CASSYRQGDGEQFF
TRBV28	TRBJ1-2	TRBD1	CASSLLGDRVFNYGYTF
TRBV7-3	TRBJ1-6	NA	CASSGLGANSPLHF
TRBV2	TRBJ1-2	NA	CASSSRYGYTF
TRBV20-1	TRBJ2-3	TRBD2	CSARVGELAGTTDTQYF
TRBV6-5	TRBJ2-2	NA	CASSYAGELFF
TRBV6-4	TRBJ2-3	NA	CANSSRGSSTDTQYF
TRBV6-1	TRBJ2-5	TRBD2	CASSERGGFETQYF
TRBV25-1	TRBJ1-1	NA	CASTRQGDGTEAFF